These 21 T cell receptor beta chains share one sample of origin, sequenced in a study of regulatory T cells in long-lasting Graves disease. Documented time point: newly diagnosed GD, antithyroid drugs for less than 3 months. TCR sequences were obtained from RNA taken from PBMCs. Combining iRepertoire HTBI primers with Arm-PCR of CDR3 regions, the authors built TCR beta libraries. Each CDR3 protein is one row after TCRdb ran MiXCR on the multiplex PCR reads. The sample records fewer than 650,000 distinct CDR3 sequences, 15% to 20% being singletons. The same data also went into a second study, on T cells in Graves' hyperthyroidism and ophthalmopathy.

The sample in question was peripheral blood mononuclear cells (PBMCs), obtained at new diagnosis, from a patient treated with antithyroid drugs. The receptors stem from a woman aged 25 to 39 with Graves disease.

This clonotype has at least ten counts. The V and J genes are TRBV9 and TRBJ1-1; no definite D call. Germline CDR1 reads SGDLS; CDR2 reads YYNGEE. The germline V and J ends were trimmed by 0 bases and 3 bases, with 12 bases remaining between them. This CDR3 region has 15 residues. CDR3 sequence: CASSVDPSLDTEAFF. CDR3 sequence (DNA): TGTGCCAGCAGCGTAGATCCGTCATTGGACACTGAAGCTTTCTTT.

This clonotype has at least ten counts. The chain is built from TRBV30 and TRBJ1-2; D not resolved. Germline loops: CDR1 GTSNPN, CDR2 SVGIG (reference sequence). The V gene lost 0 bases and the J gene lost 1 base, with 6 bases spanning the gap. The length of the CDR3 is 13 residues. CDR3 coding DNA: TGTGCCTGGAGTGTAGGCCTTAACTATGGCTACACCTTC. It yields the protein CAWSVGLNYGYTF.

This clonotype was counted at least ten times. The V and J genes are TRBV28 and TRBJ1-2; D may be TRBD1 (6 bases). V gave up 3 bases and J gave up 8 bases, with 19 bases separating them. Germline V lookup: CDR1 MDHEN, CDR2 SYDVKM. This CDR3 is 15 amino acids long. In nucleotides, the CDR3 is TGTGCCAGCAGTTTTCTCGGGGGCGAGAGGTGGGGCTACACCTTC. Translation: CASSFLGGERWGYTF.

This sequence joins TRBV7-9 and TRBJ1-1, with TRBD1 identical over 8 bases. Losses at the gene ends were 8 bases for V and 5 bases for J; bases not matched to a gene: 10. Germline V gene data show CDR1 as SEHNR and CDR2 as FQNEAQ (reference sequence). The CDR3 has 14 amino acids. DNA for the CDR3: TGTGCCAGCTCGGGACAGGAGTCTTCGACTGAAGCTTTCTTT. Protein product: CASSGQESSTEAFF. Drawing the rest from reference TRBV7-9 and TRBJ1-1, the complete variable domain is DTGVSQNPRHKITKRGQNVTFRCDPISEHNRLYWYRQTLGQGPEFLTYFQNEAQLEKSRLLSDRFSAERPKGSFSTLEIQRTEQGDSAMYLCASSGQESSTEAFFGQGTRLTVV.

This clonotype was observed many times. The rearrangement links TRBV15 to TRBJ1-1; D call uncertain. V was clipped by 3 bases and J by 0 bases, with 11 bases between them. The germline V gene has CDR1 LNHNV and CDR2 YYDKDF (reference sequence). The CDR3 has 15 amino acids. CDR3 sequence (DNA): TGTGCCACCAGCAGGGCAGACCTGATGAACACTGAAGCTTTCTTT. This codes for CATSRADLMNTEAFF.

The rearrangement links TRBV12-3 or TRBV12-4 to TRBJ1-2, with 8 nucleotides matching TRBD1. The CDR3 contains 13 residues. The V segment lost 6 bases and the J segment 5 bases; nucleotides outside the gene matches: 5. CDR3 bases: TGTGCCAGCAGCGTGACAGGGGTATATGGCTACACCTTC. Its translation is CASSVTGVYGYTF.

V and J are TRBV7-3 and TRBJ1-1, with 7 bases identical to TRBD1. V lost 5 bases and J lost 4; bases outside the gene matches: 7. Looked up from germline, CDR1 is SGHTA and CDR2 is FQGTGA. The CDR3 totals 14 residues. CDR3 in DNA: TGTGCCAGCAGCGTAGACAGGGAATCCACTGAAGCTTTCTTT. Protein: CASSVDRESTEAFF.

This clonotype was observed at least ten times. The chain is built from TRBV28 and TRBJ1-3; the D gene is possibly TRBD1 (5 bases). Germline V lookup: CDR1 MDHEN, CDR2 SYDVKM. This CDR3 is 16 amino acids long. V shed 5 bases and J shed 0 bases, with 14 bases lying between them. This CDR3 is CASSGTGLSSGNTIYF. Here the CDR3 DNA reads TGTGCCAGCAGTGGGACCGGCCTTAGCTCTGGAAACACCATATATTTT.

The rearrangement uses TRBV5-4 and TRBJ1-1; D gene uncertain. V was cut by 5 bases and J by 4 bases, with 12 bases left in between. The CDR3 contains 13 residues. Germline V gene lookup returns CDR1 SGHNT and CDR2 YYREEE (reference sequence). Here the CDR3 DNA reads TGTGCCAGCAGACCCGTCGGATCCACTGAAGCTTTCTTT. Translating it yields CASRPVGSTEAFF.

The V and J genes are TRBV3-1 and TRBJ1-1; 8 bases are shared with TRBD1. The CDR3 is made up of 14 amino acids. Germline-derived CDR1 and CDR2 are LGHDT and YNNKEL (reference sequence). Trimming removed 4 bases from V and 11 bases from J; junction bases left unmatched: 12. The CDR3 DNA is TGTGCCAGCAGCCGACAGGGGCCCTCTTTTTGGGCTTTCTTT. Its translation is CASSRQGPSFWAFF.

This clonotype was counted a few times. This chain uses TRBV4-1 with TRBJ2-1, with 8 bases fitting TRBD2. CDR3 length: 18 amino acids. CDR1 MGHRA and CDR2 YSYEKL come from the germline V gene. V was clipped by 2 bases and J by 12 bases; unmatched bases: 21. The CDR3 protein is CASSQLPAKSGSLYWQFF. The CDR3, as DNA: TGCGCCAGCAGCCAACTTCCCGCCAAGAGCGGGAGTCTCTATTGGCAGTTCTTC.

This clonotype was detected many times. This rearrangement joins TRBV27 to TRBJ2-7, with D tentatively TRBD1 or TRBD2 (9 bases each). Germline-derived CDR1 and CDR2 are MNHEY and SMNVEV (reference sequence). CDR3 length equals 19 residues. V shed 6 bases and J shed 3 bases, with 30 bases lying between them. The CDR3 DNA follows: TGTGCCAGCAGGAAAAACAGGGGGCTCACGCCTAGCGGGAACTACGAGCAGTACTTC. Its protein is CASRKNRGLTPSGNYEQYF.

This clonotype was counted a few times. CDR3 loop: CASARGRDTTDTQYF. The CDR3 region has the DNA TGTGCCAGCGCCCGGGGTCGGGACACTACAGATACGCAGTATTTT. The V gene is TRBV6-1, the J gene TRBJ2-3; D might be TRBD1 (6 bases). V was shortened by 8 bases and J by 3 bases, with 18 bases between the two germline ends. The CDR3 loop spans 15 amino acids. Germline V CDR1 and CDR2: MNHNS, SASEGT.

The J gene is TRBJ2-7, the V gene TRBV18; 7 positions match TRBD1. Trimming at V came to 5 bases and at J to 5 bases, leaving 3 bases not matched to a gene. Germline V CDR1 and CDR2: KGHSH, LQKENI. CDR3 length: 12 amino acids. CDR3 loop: CASSTGVDEQYF. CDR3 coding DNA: TGTGCCAGCTCAACAGGGGTGGACGAGCAGTACTTC. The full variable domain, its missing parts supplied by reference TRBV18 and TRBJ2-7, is NAGVMQNPRHLVRRRGQEARLRCSPMKGHSHVYWYRQLPEEGLKFMVYLQKENIIDESGMPKERFSAEFPKEGPSILRIQQVVRGDSAAYFCASSTGVDEQYFGPGTRLTVT.

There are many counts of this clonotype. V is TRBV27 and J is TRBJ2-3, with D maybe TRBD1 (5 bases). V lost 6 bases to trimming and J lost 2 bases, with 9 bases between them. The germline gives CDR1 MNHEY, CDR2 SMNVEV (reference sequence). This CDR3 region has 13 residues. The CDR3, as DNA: TGTGCCAGCAGACAGGTATTCACAGATACGCAGTATTTT. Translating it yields CASRQVFTDTQYF.

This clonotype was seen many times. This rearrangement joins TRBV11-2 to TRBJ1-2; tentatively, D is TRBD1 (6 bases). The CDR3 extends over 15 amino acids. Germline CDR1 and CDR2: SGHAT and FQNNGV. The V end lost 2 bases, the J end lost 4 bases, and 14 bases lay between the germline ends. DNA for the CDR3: TGTGCCAGCAGCTTAAATCCTGGGGGCGTCTATGGCTACACCTTC. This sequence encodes CASSLNPGGVYGYTF.

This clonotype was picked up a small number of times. CDR3 protein: CASSLYGLDRDYGYTF. CDR3 sequence (DNA): TGTGCCAGCAGCTTATATGGTCTGGACAGGGACTATGGCTACACCTTC. This chain connects TRBV7-9 to TRBJ1-2; TRBD1 agrees at 8 bases. V lost 2 bases to trimming and J lost 3 bases; unmatched junction nucleotides: 8. Germline V lookup: CDR1 SEHNR, CDR2 FQNEAQ (reference sequence). The CDR3 totals 16 residues.

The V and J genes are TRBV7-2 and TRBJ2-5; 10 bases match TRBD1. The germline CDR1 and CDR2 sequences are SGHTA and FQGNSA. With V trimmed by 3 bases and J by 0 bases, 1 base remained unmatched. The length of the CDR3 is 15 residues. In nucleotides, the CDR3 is TGTGCCAGCAGCTTCGGGACAGGGGACCAAGAGACCCAGTACTTC. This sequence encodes CASSFGTGDQETQYF.

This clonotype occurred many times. CDR3 DNA sequence: TGCGCCAGCAGGAACGAACGGGGCACAGATACGCAGTATTTT. Its translation is CASRNERGTDTQYF. The chain links TRBV5-1 to TRBJ2-3; D unclear. V was trimmed by 5 bases and J by 1 base, leaving 11 bases between them. There are 14 residues in the CDR3. The germline V gene has CDR1 SGHRS and CDR2 YFSETQ.

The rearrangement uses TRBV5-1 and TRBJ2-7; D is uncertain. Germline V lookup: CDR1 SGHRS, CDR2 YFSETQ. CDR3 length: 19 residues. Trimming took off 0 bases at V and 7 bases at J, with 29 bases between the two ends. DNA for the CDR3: TGCGCCAGCAGCTTGGCCGAAATAAGTAGGCTGGGCCCACTTGAGGAGCAGTACTTC. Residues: CASSLAEISRLGPLEEQYF.

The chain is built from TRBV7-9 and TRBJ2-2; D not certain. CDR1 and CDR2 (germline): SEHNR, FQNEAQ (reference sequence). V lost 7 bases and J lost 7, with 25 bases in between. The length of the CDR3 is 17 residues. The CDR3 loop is CASNPPILLDSGGELFF. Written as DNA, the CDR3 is TGTGCCAGCAACCCCCCAATTCTCTTAGATTCCGGCGGGGAGCTGTTTTTT.